The 20 T cell receptor beta chains in this list originate from one sample, sequenced in a study of response to subunit inactivated influenza vaccine. MiXCR was run by TCRdb on the RT-PCR reads, yielding one entry per CDR3 protein. The data contain 500,000 or so distinct CDR3 sequences, about a tenth of them singletons. The specimen comprised PBMCs from blood, sampled 40 to 50 days after vaccination. These receptors were taken from a man aged 50-60 years who received an inactivated influenza vaccine.

This clonotype appeared a few times. The chain links TRBV29-1 to TRBJ2-1; 9 positions agree with TRBD2. The CDR3 runs to 18 residues. V lost 1 base to trimming and J lost 4 bases; unmatched junction nucleotides: 14. Germline loops: CDR1 SQVTM, CDR2 ANQGSEA. CDR3 in amino acids: CSVEGVLGGLALYNEQFF. CDR3 nucleotide sequence: TGCAGCGTTGAAGGGGTCCTCGGCGGACTAGCGCTTTACAATGAGCAGTTCTTC.

This clonotype appeared many times. J is TRBJ2-7 and V is TRBV12-3 or TRBV12-4; D unclear. V lost 2 bases, J lost 3 bases, and 11 bases lay in between. The CDR3 is 14 amino acids. CDR3 amino acids: CASSLLSTHYEQYF. CDR3 DNA sequence: TGTGCCAGCAGTTTACTGAGCACTCACTACGAGCAGTACTTC.

This clonotype was found a few times. This sequence joins TRBV4-2 and TRBJ2-7, with D uncertain. CDR1 LGHNA and CDR2 YNFKEQ come from the germline V gene. The CDR3 is 15 residues long. V shed 0 bases and J shed 0 bases, with 9 bases lying between them. The CDR3 sequence is CASSQETRSSYEQYF. Here the CDR3 DNA reads TGTGCCAGCAGCCAAGAAACCCGTAGCTCCTACGAGCAGTACTTC.

The sample holds many counts of this clonotype. This chain links TRBV12-3 or TRBV12-4 with TRBJ2-5, with 8 bases fitting TRBD2. The CDR3 covers 15 residues. The V and J ends lost 5 bases and 7 bases, in that order; junction bases with no gene match: 12. CDR3 amino acids: CASSQSTSGGRTQYF. CDR3 nucleotide sequence: TGTGCCAGCAGTCAGTCAACCAGCGGGGGAAGGACCCAGTACTTC.

This chain links TRBV20-1 with TRBJ2-1, with 7 bases aligning to TRBD1. The V and J ends lost 6 bases and 8 bases, in that order; junction bases with no gene match: 7. CDR3 length equals 12 residues. The germline V gene encodes CDR1 DFQATT and CDR2 SNEGSKA (reference sequence). The CDR3, as DNA: TGCAGTGCGCGACCAGGGGGAGATGAGCAGTTCTTC. Encoded protein: CSARPGGDEQFF.

This clonotype was seen only a few times. The chain employs TRBV20-1 and TRBJ2-7; TRBD1 agrees at 9 bases. CDR3 size: 16 residues. CDR1 and CDR2 from the germline V gene are DFQATT and SNEGSKA (reference sequence). V shed 0 bases, J shed 5 bases, and the junction held 11 bases outside the gene matches. The CDR3 here is CSARDDFSGTGHEQYF. CDR3 DNA sequence: TGCAGTGCTAGAGATGATTTCTCCGGGACAGGGCACGAGCAGTACTTC.

The V gene is TRBV20-1, the J gene TRBJ2-7, with a weak D call TRBD1 (5 bases). With 5 bases removed from V and 5 bases from J, the gap between germline ends came to 16 bases. Germline values: CDR1 DFQATT, CDR2 SNEGSKA (reference sequence). CDR3 length: 13 residues. CDR3 nucleotides: TGCAGTGCTCACCGGCAGACAGTCAACGAGCAGTACTTC. Its protein is CSAHRQTVNEQYF.

This clonotype was counted a few times. In DNA, the CDR3 is TGTGCCTGGAGACCACAGGGGCGCTATGGCTACACCTTC. Its protein is CAWRPQGRYGYTF. V and J are TRBV30 and TRBJ1-2; 7 bases fit TRBD1. From germline, CDR1 is GTSNPN and CDR2 SVGIG (reference sequence). The CDR3 sequence is 13 residues long. The ends lost 3 bases at V and 4 bases at J; junction bases unmatched: 5.

This clonotype has ten or more counts. The chain couples TRBV27 to TRBJ1-6, with no clear D. This CDR3 has 13 residues. The germline V gene encodes CDR1 MNHEY and CDR2 SMNVEV (reference sequence). Trimming took off 3 bases at V and 8 bases at J, with 8 bases between the two ends. CDR3 protein: CASSFNGDSPLHF. The CDR3 DNA sequence: TGTGCCAGCAGTTTTAACGGCGATTCACCCCTCCACTTT.

The V gene is TRBV2, the J gene TRBJ2-2; maybe TRBD2 (6 bases). In germline, CDR1 is SNHLY, CDR2 FYNNEI. CDR3 length equals 16 residues. Between the trimmed V and J ends, which lost 6 bases and 5 bases, there was a span of 19 bases. In nucleotides, the CDR3 is TGTGCCAGCAGCAGGGCCGGGACTCTTCGGACCGGGGAGCTGTTTTTT. Translation: CASSRAGTLRTGELFF.

This chain connects TRBV7-9 to TRBJ2-3, with D perhaps given as TRBD1 or TRBD2 (5 bases each). CDR1 is SEHNR, CDR2 FQNEAQ, per germline (reference sequence). The CDR3 spans 17 residues. The V gene lost 5 bases and the J gene lost 1 base, with 19 bases spanning the gap. The CDR3 DNA sequence: TGTGCCAGCAGCCCCCCCCCAGGCCGAGGGGGCACAGATACGCAGTATTTT. This gives the protein CASSPPPGRGGTDTQYF.

V gene TRBV18 combines with J gene TRBJ1-2, with 7 bases aligning to TRBD1. CDR1 and CDR2 (germline): KGHSH, LQKENI. V gave up 5 bases and J gave up 0 bases; unmatched junction bases: 3. The CDR3 runs 14 residues. CDR3 bases: TGTGCCAGCTCAAGGGACAGTCCTAACTATGGCTACACCTTC. This sequence encodes CASSRDSPNYGYTF.

The rearrangement uses TRBV29-1 and TRBJ2-1, with a weak D call TRBD2 (5 bases). Trimming stripped 1 base from V and 4 bases from J, with 11 bases between. Germline V CDR1 and CDR2: SQVTM, ANQGSEA. This CDR3 is built from 14 residues. The CDR3 DNA is TGCAGCGTTGAAGGAGGGAAGGGTTACAATGAGCAGTTCTTC. It codes for CSVEGGKGYNEQFF.

This clonotype was recorded many times. The chain combines TRBV10-3 with TRBJ1-1, with D maybe TRBD1 (6 bases). In germline, CDR1 is ENHRY, CDR2 SYGVKD. The CDR3 has 15 amino acids. V was pared by 6 bases and J by 4 bases, with 18 bases between. The CDR3 nucleotides read TGTGCCATCAGGGTACAGGGTTCCTTGAGCACTGAAGCTTTCTTT. Translating gives CAIRVQGSLSTEAFF.

This clonotype was counted many times. The chain joins TRBV5-1 to TRBJ2-1; 15 bases line up with TRBD2. V dropped 2 bases and J dropped 8; count of bases not matched to a gene: 5. Per germline, CDR1 SGHRS and CDR2 YFSETQ. The CDR3 totals 16 residues. As DNA, the CDR3 is TGCGCCAGCAGCTTCCGGACTAGCGGGGGGGCCGATGAGCAGTTCTTC. Its translation: CASSFRTSGGADEQFF. The full variable domain, rest sourced from reference TRBV5-1 and TRBJ2-1, is KAGVTQTPRYLIKTRGQQVTLSCSPISGHRSVSWYQQTPGQGLQFLFEYFSETQRNKGNFPGRFSGRQFSNSRSEMNVSTLELGDSALYLCASSFRTSGGADEQFFGPGTRLTVL.

This clonotype has only a few counts. This chain connects TRBV5-1 to TRBJ2-6; D uncertain. Trimming removed 8 bases from V and 0 bases from J, with 15 bases in between. Germline V gives CDR1 SGHRS, CDR2 YFSETQ. This CDR3 comprises 16 residues. CDR3 in amino acids: CASTQGSHSGANVLTF. CDR3 coding DNA: TGCGCCAGTACACAAGGCTCGCACTCTGGGGCCAACGTCCTGACTTTC.

The rearrangement links TRBV12-3 or TRBV12-4 to TRBJ2-3, with TRBD2 as a possible D gene (6 bases). The CDR3 length is 12 residues. V dropped 6 bases and J dropped 7 bases, with 11 bases sitting between them. The CDR3 DNA sequence: TGTGCCAGCAGGCCGGGACTCTATACGCAGTATTTT. Encoded protein: CASRPGLYTQYF.

Comments on this clonotype: It may be a read error: a sequence one base away is much more abundant. This CDR3 is missing its conserved last phenylalanine or tryptophan, likely due to a read error. This chain uses TRBV20-1 with TRBJ2-5, with 7 bases fitting TRBD2. The CDR3 totals 15 residues. Germline lookup yields CDR1 DFQATT and CDR2 SNEGSKA (reference sequence). The trim removed 3 bases at V and 2 bases at J, leaving 9 bases unmatched. The DNA of the CDR3 is TGCAGTGCTAGGATAAGCGGGAACAAGCAAGAGACCCAGTACTTA. It translates to CSARISGNKQETQYL.

The chain recombines TRBV12-3 or TRBV12-4 with TRBJ2-7, with no clear D. The V end lost 6 bases, the J end lost 2 bases, and 11 bases lay between the germline ends. The CDR3 contains 13 residues. CDR3 in DNA: TGTGCCAGCAGCCCAGACGGGCCCTACGAGCAGTACTTC. Its translation is CASSPDGPYEQYF.

This clonotype was recorded many times. This chain uses TRBV29-1 with TRBJ2-2; TRBD2 aligns across 10 bases. This CDR3 region has 15 residues. V shed 7 bases and J 6 bases; nucleotides not matched to a gene: 11. CDR1 is SQVTM, CDR2 ANQGSEA, per germline. DNA for the CDR3: TGCAGCGCCGAGGGGGGGCTAGCGGGAGCCGGGGAGCTGTTTTTT. Protein product: CSAEGGLAGAGELFF.